Listed here are 17 T cell receptor beta chains from one sample, sequenced in a study of regulatory T cells in long-lasting Graves disease (dated by TCRdb to the early 2020s). Library preparation used multiplex PCR. For sequencing, an Illumina HiSeq 4000 was employed. To build TCR beta libraries, CDR3 regions were amplified by Arm-PCR using iRepertoire HTBI primers. The public sequencing data were trimmed at Q25 with fastp and processed into clonotypes with MiXCR by TCRdb, which kept only in-frame beta chains. Every distinct CDR3 protein forms one entry, paired with its most common genes and DNA. This sample gives 400,000 to 600,000 distinct CDR3 sequences in total; under 25% of them show up just once. 7% to 9% of the sample is in the top ten clones. Explained via the paper, the time point label denotes: persistent/refractory GD, antithyroid drugs over 5 years with positive TRAb. For both TCR sequencing and RNA sequencing, RNA was extracted from PBMCs using TRIzol.

This specimen consisted of peripheral blood mononuclear cells (PBMCs), obtained when the disease was refractory, from a patient treated with antithyroid drugs. The receptor set was obtained from a female donor with Graves disease.

This clonotype has at least ten counts. The chain is built from TRBV7-2 and TRBJ1-2; D is undetermined. Germline-derived CDR1 and CDR2 are SGHTA and FQGNSA. The V gene lost 2 bases and the J gene lost 8 bases, with 9 bases spanning the gap. This CDR3 comprises 12 residues. CDR3 in DNA: TGTGCCAGCAGCTTAAGGGAGTGGGGCTACACCTTC. Protein product: CASSLREWGYTF.

This clonotype was detected many times. The V and J genes are TRBV28 and TRBJ2-2, with 7 nucleotides matching TRBD1. The ends lost 6 bases at V and 3 bases at J; junction bases unmatched: 7. Per germline, CDR1 MDHEN and CDR2 SYDVKM. CDR3 length: 15 amino acids. CDR3 bases: TGTGCCAGCAGACCGTGGGACAGCTACACCGGGGAGCTGTTTTTT. Translated: CASRPWDSYTGELFF.

This clonotype came up many times. The chain joins TRBV2 to TRBJ2-5; TRBD2 might be the D (6 bases). The CDR3 is 13 amino acids. V lost 7 bases, J lost 2 bases, and 11 bases lay in between. Germline assignment: CDR1 SNHLY and CDR2 FYNNEI. CDR3 protein: CASTDRGQETQYF. The DNA of the CDR3 is TGTGCCAGCACCGATCGGGGGCAAGAGACCCAGTACTTC. The full variable domain, its missing parts supplied by reference TRBV2 and TRBJ2-5, is EPEVTQTPSHQVTQMGQEVILRCVPISNHLYFYWYRQILGQKVEFLVSFYNNEISEKSEIFDDQFSVERPDGSNFTLKIRSTKLEDSAMYFCASTDRGQETQYFGPGTRLLVL.

This clonotype was counted many times. The V call is TRBV24-1, the J call TRBJ2-2; D is possibly TRBD1 (6 bases). The CDR3 consists of 14 residues. The germline gives CDR1 KGHDR, CDR2 SFDVKD. V shed 4 bases and J shed 3 bases, with 8 bases lying between them. CDR3: CATSDRTDTGELFF. CDR3 DNA: TGTGCCACCAGTGACCGGACAGACACCGGGGAGCTGTTTTTT.

The V gene is TRBV20-1, the J gene TRBJ2-5; D may be TRBD1 or TRBD2 (5 bases each). The V end was cut by 5 bases, the J end by 7 bases, with 17 bases between. The germline gives CDR1 DFQATT, CDR2 SNEGSKA (reference sequence). The CDR3 is 13 residues long. CDR3 sequence (DNA): TGCAGTGCTCCAGAGGGGACGAGGGGGACCCAGTACTTC. As protein: CSAPEGTRGTQYF.

There are many counts of this clonotype. The rearrangement joins TRBV2 to TRBJ1-1; no reliable D call. V was clipped by 7 bases and J by 1 base, with 7 bases between them. The germline gives CDR1 SNHLY, CDR2 FYNNEI. The CDR3 totals 12 residues. CDR3 region: CASNSGNTEAFF. CDR3 DNA sequence: TGTGCCAGCAATTCAGGGAACACTGAAGCTTTCTTT.

This clonotype has at least ten counts. The V gene is TRBV28, the J gene TRBJ2-7; TRBD1 matches 8 bases. Germline lookup yields CDR1 MDHEN and CDR2 SYDVKM. The CDR3 has 13 amino acids. The trim removed 4 bases at V and 5 bases at J, leaving 4 bases unmatched. CDR3 in amino acids: CASSYRGRNEQYF. Here the CDR3 DNA reads TGTGCCAGCAGTTACAGGGGGAGGAACGAGCAGTACTTC.

With respect to this clonotype: An end of the junction differs from the germline gene, which may be a read error. The chain uses TRBV19 and TRBJ2-7; TRBD2 matches 8 bases. Germline CDR1 LNHDA, CDR2 SQIVND (reference sequence). This CDR3 spans 13 amino acids. CDR3 protein: CASTAGGLGEQCF. CDR3 DNA: TGTGCCAGTACTGCGGGAGGCTTGGGGGAGCAGTGCTTC.

This clonotype was seen only a few times. CDR3 in DNA: TGTGCCACCAGTTCCTCGAATACGGACAGGGGGAACTACGAGCAGTACTTC. Encoded protein: CATSSSNTDRGNYEQYF. The chain joins TRBV24-1 to TRBJ2-7; TRBD1 agrees at 10 bases. V shed 6 bases, J shed 3 bases, and the junction held 13 bases outside the gene matches. Germline V gives CDR1 KGHDR, CDR2 SFDVKD. The CDR3 extends over 17 amino acids.

This chain links TRBV24-1 with TRBJ2-7, with 9 bases lining up with TRBD2. Germline CDR1 and CDR2: KGHDR and SFDVKD. The CDR3 runs 17 residues. V dropped 6 bases and J dropped 4; count of bases not matched to a gene: 15. This CDR3 reads CATSLSPRRGGTYEQYF. The CDR3 coding sequence is TGTGCCACCAGTCTCTCCCCTAGGCGGGGGGGGACTTACGAGCAGTACTTC.

This clonotype was counted a few times. The chain links TRBV13 to TRBJ2-5, with TRBD1 matching 8 bases. V shed 0 bases and J 6 bases; nucleotides not matched to a gene: 6. This CDR3 is 15 amino acids long. Germline assignment: CDR1 PRHDT and CDR2 FYEKMQ (reference sequence). The CDR3 reads CASSLGTGGTKTQYF. The CDR3 DNA is TGTGCCAGCAGCTTAGGAACAGGGGGGACGAAGACCCAGTACTTC.

On this clonotype itself: Relative to the germline gene, one junction end is altered; a read error may explain this. The chain couples TRBV6-5 to TRBJ1-5; D remains ambiguous. This CDR3 has 13 residues. Per germline, CDR1 MNHEY and CDR2 SVGAGI. The CDR3 coding sequence is TGTGCCAGCAGTAACTCGGGTGATCAGCCCCAGCATTTT. Translating gives CASSNSGDQPQHF.

This clonotype was seen a handful of times. The rearrangement joins TRBV7-9 to TRBJ2-7; D gene uncertain. Germline V gene sequence: CDR1 SEHNR, CDR2 FQNEAQ (reference sequence). The ends were cut back, 4 bases at V and 4 bases at J, with 29 bases in the middle. The CDR3 spans 19 residues. In nucleotides, the CDR3 is TGTGCCAGCAGCTCGCCTGGGCTTTTGAACGGGCAACCTCCTTACGAGCAGTACTTC. This gives the protein CASSSPGLLNGQPPYEQYF.

At least ten counts were recorded for this clonotype. This chain uses TRBV28 with TRBJ2-7, with 7 positions matching TRBD1. This CDR3 has 14 amino acids. The V gene's germline CDR1 is MDHEN and CDR2 SYDVKM. Germline trimming cut 6 bases from V and 3 bases from J; bases unmatched to any gene: 8. CDR3 in DNA: TGTGCCAGCAGCTCGCCCGGGACAGTCTACGAGCAGTACTTC. It is translated as CASSSPGTVYEQYF.

The V call is TRBV19, the J call TRBJ1-4, with D hard to call. With 4 bases removed from V and 0 bases from J, the gap between germline ends came to 9 bases. Germline CDR1 LNHDA, CDR2 SQIVND (reference sequence). CDR3 length equals 15 residues. The CDR3 spells CASSTRAATNEKLFF. For the CDR3, the DNA is TGTGCCAGTAGTACTCGGGCAGCAACTAATGAAAAACTGTTTTTT.

This clonotype was found many times. The chain joins TRBV6-1 to TRBJ1-5; unclear D gene. Germline V gene data show CDR1 as MNHNS and CDR2 as SASEGT. The CDR3 spans 17 residues. Trimming pared 7 bases from V and 1 base from J, leaving 20 bases between. The chain's CDR3 is CASNEVRAQLSNQPQHF. The CDR3 bases are TGTGCCAGCAACGAGGTGAGAGCACAGCTGAGCAATCAGCCCCAGCATTTT.

This clonotype was observed a handful of times. The chain carries TRBV18 and TRBJ2-2; no clear D. CDR1 is KGHSH and CDR2 is LQKENI in the germline V gene. Trimming removed 2 bases from V and 1 base from J, with 5 bases in between. This CDR3 is 14 amino acids long. The CDR3 sequence: CASSPSVNTGELFF. The CDR3 nucleotides read TGTGCCAGCTCACCAAGTGTGAACACCGGGGAGCTGTTTTTT.